The clone carrying this T cell receptor beta chain has a handful of counts. The second PCR ran about 6 to 12 cycles with a sample-barcoded 5' primer and J-beta primers. Each cDNA molecule carried a tag from a template-switch adaptor that contained 12 random nucleotides. One entry per CDR3 protein results from TCRdb running MiXCR on the 5' RACE reads. The sample records approximately 830,000 distinct CDR3 sequences, 60% to 80% being singletons. Germline-derived CDR1 and CDR2 are SNHLY and FYNNEI. The CDR3 spans 16 residues. Losses at the gene ends were 4 bases for V and 0 bases for J; bases not matched to a gene: 5. The sample belongs to a study of blood T cells in healthy people across ages. About the study: Template switching retrieved approximately one barcoded beta molecule for each two T cells.

Material: blood. This receptor was identified in a man aged 30-40 years in good health. The chain combines TRBV2 with TRBJ2-3, with 9 bases identical to TRBD2. This CDR3 reads CASSAGTSISTDTQYF. The DNA of the CDR3 is TGTGCCAGCAGTGCGGGGACTAGCATTAGCACAGATACGCAGTATTTT. Full variable domain (remainder filled in from reference TRBV2 and TRBJ2-3): EPEVTQTPSHQVTQMGQEVILRCVPISNHLYFYWYRQILGQKVEFLVSFYNNEISEKSEIFDDQFSVERPDGSNFTLKIRSTKLEDSAMYFCASSAGTSISTDTQYFGPGTRLTVL.